The entry below gives a single T cell receptor beta chain sequence along with its context. The sample originates from a study of T cell changes during pregnancy in multiple sclerosis. TCRdb's table, derived via immunoSEQ multiplex PCR, lists solely in-frame clones and lacks some. Found here are about 44,000 clones, 75% to 95% of them singletons; the top ten hold around 0.7%. The TCR was taken from a female donor with multiple sclerosis, enrolled in a pregnancy study. The sample in question was CD4+ T cells from peripheral blood mononuclear cells, obtained before pregnancy.

The CDR3 sequence: CAISGRGTDNVLTF. For the CDR3, the DNA is TGTGCCATCAGTGGGAGGGGGACAGACAACGTCCTGACTTTC. This sequence joins TRBV10-3 and TRBJ2-6; the D gene is possibly TRBD1 (7 bases). The V end was cut by 4 bases, the J end by 9 bases, with 13 bases between. CDR1 and CDR2 (germline): ENHRY, SYGVKD. The CDR3 sequence is 14 residues long.